These T cell receptor beta chains were read from a single sample in a study of chemoradiotherapy in HPV16-positive cancers. Only in-frame clones appear in the TCRdb table, and some are missing; sequencing was by immunoSEQ multiplex PCR. Seen here are some 4,700 clones, 65% to 85% observed once, and the top ten hold around 4.5%. Sequenced here: tumor tissue, sampled from a patient who underwent chemoradiotherapy. These receptors all stem from a human donor with HPV-associated anogenital cancer. CDR3s include the opening cysteine and the closing phenylalanine or tryptophan. D genes are given only for firm matches. Clone size is not always given. Where it is, it says once, few, many or a class for expanded clones.

CDR3 length,V gene,D gene,J gene,clone size,CDR3 DNA,CDR3 protein
16,TRBV2,TRBD1,TRBJ2-6,-,TGTGCCAGCAGTCGACAGGGGGGTTCTGGGGCCAACGTCCTGACTTTC,CASSRQGGSGANVLTF
14,TRBV11-3,-,TRBJ2-1,-,TGTGCCAGCAGTGCTGTGAGGGGCCGCAATGAGCAGTTCTTC,CASSAVRGRNEQFF
16,TRBV28,-,TRBJ2-3,-,TGTGCCAGCAGTATCCCCCTTAGGGGGGGCACAGATACGCAGTATTTT,CASSIPLRGGTDTQYF
13,TRBV2,-,TRBJ2-5,-,TGTGCCAGCTCGTTCGGTGGTTGGGAGACCCAGTACTTC,CASSFGGWETQYF
15,TRBV7-2,TRBD2,TRBJ2-1,few,TGTGCCAGCAGCTTAGAAGGCGGGAGGGCCGGTGAGCAGTTCTTC,CASSLEGGRAGEQFF
14,TRBV5-4,TRBD1,TRBJ1-4,-,TGTGCCAGCAGCCGGGACAGGGGGGGTGAAAAACTGTTTTTT,CASSRDRGGEKLFF
13,TRBV6-5,-,TRBJ2-2,once,TGTGCCAGCAGGTTGGGCCTGGCTGGGGAGCTGTTTTTT,CASRLGLAGELFF
14,TRBV14,-,TRBJ1-2,-,TGTGCCAGCAGCCAAGTGCAAAATGTCTATGGCTACACCTTC,CASSQVQNVYGYTF
14,TRBV28,TRBD1,TRBJ2-7,-,TGTGCCAGCAGTTTGTTACAGGGGATTTACGAGCAGTACTTC,CASSLLQGIYEQYF
15,TRBV6-6,TRBD1,TRBJ1-2,-,TGTGCCAGCAGCTACGGACTTCAGGGGGAGAGGGGCTACACCTTC,CASSYGLQGERGYTF
15,TRBV7-7,-,TRBJ1-4,-,TGTGCCAGCAGCCCTACTGACGGGGGCAATGAAAAACTGTTTTTT,CASSPTDGGNEKLFF
15,TRBV7-2,-,TRBJ2-7,-,TGTGCCAGCACAGTAAATTGGGGGAGCTCCTACGAGCAGTACTTC,CASTVNWGSSYEQYF
15,TRBV7-7,-,TRBJ2-1,-,TGTGCCAGCAGCTTAGGGCCCACCCCGGAGAATGAGCAGTTCTTC,CASSLGPTPENEQFF
17,TRBV10-3,TRBD2,TRBJ2-1,once,TGTGCCATCAGTGAGGGGCCTAGCGGGGGGTTTTACAATGAGCAGTTCTTC,CAISEGPSGGFYNEQFF
14,TRBV6-5,-,TRBJ1-5,-,TGTGCCAGCAGCCAGGGTTTTATCAATCAGCCCCAGCATTTT,CASSQGFINQPQHF
15,TRBV29-1,TRBD1,TRBJ2-1,-,TGCAGCGTTGTACCCGGGACAGGAACGCACAATGAGCAGTTCTTC,CSVVPGTGTHNEQFF
13,TRBV28,-,TRBJ2-3,-,TGTGCCAGCAGGATCTACGGGGGCGATACGCAGTATTTT,CASRIYGGDTQYF
14,TRBV6-1,TRBD1,TRBJ2-7,-,TGTGCCACCAAAGCCGGGACAGGGACCTACGAGCAGTACTTC,CATKAGTGTYEQYF
13,TRBV28,-,TRBJ2-5,-,TGTGCCAGCAGTTCAAACTTGGGGGAGACCCAGTACTTC,CASSSNLGETQYF
12,TRBV2,-,TRBJ2-7,-,TGTGCCAGCTCTGGGTCGGTGGACGAGCAGTACTTC,CASSGSVDEQYF
14,TRBV10-2,-,TRBJ2-7,once,TGCGCCAGCAGTGAAGGGCACTTCATCTACGAGCAGTACTTC,CASSEGHFIYEQYF
15,TRBV6-4,-,TRBJ1-6,-,TGTGCCAGCAGTGGCCGGGGGATTTATAATTCACCCCTCCACTTT,CASSGRGIYNSPLHF
14,TRBV11-2,-,TRBJ2-5,-,TGTGCCAGCAGCTCCGGGGCAGGGCAAGAGACCCAGTACTTC,CASSSGAGQETQYF
13,TRBV7-9,-,TRBJ1-5,-,TGTGCCAGCAGCTTAGCGGCTAATCAGCCCCAGCATTTT,CASSLAANQPQHF
16,TRBV28,-,TRBJ2-1,once,TGTGCCAGCAGTCCAGTGGGGGCAACAGGGTACAATGAGCAGTTCTTC,CASSPVGATGYNEQFF
15,TRBV19,-,TRBJ2-5,-,TGTGCCAGTAGTATTGCTGGCCTAGAGAGAGAGACCCAGTACTTC,CASSIAGLERETQYF
14,TRBV27,TRBD1,TRBJ2-7,-,TGTGCCAGCAGGATCGGGACAGCATCCTACGAGCAGTACTTC,CASRIGTASYEQYF
16,TRBV10-3,TRBD1,TRBJ1-3,-,TGTGCCATCAGGGACAGGGGATTAGAGTCTGGAAACACCATATATTTT,CAIRDRGLESGNTIYF
13,TRBV5-1,TRBD1,TRBJ1-3,-,TGCGCCAGCAGCTCACAGGGGGCCGACACCATATATTTT,CASSSQGADTIYF